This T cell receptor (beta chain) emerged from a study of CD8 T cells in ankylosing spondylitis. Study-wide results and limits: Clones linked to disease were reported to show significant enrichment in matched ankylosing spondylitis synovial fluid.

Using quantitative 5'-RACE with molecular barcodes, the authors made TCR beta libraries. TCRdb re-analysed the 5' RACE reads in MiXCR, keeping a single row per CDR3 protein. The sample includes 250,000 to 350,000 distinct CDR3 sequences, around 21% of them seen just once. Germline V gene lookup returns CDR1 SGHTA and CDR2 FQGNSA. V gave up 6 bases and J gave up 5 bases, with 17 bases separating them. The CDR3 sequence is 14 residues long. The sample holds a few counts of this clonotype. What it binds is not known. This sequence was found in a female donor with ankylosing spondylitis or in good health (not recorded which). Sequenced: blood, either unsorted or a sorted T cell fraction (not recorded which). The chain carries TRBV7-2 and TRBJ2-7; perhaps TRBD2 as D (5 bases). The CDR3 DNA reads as TGTGCCAGCAGTTCCTACGGGGAACGCGACGAGCAGTACTTC. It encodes CASSSYGERDEQYF.